This T cell receptor beta chain was retrieved from a study of shared clonotypes between healthy human individuals. Per the germline V gene, CDR1 is LGHNA and CDR2 is YNFKEQ. V was pared by 5 bases and J by 8 bases, with 5 bases of the junction left unmatched. The CDR3 length is 16 residues. The authors ran the assay at deep level. Original processing methods: ImmunoSEQ sequences covered only the junction and lacked quality scores; filtering therefore differed. The protocol was immunoSEQ multiplex PCR, while the TCRdb copy is restricted to in-frame clones and leaves out a portion. Clone size and the V and J calls come from that table; the DNA yielded D and trimming. The sample has about 480,000 clones; 60% to 80% are singletons. Donors comprised only Caucasian adults living in Nashville, Tennessee. Genomic DNA from unsorted samples was obtained from 83 million or so PBMCs (per sample).

Sequences were obtained from PBMCs. The genes are TRBV4-2 and TRBJ2-2, with 16 bases that match TRBD2. This TCR derives from a woman in her thirties or forties in good health. Some clones in this sample may be carry-over from other donors' samples. The CDR3 here is CASSIGTSGRVGELFF. As DNA, the CDR3 is TGTGCCAGCAGCATTGGGACTAGCGGGAGGGTTGGGGAGCTGTTTTTT.